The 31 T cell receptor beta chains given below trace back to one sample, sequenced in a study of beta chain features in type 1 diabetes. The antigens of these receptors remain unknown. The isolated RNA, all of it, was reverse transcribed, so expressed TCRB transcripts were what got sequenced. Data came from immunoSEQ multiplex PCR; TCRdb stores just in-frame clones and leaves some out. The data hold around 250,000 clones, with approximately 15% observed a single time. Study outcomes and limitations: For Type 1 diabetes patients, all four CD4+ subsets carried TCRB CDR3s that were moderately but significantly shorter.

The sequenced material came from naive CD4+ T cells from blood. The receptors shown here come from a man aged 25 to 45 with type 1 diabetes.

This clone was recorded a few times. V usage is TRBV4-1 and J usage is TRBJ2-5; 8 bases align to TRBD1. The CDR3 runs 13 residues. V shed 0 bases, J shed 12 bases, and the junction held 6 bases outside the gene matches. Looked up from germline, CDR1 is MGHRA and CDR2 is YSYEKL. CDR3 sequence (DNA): TGCGCCAGCAGCCAAGAAAACAGGGGGGCTAAGTACTTC. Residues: CASSQENRGAKYF.

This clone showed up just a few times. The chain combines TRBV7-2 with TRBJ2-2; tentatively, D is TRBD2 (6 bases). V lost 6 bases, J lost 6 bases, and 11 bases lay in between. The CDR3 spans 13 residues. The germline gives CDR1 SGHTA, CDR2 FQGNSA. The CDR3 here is CASSRERAGELFF. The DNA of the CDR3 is TGTGCCAGCAGTCGGGAGAGGGCCGGGGAGCTGTTTTTT.

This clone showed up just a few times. As DNA, the CDR3 is TGTGCCTGTGACAGGTTCACAGATACGCAGTATTTT. Amino acids: CACDRFTDTQYF. The chain recombines TRBV30 with TRBJ2-3; a possible D gene is TRBD1 (6 bases). Trimming removed 6 bases at V and 2 bases at J, with 9 bases between. Germline V gene lookup returns CDR1 GTSNPN and CDR2 SVGIG (reference sequence). The CDR3 totals 12 residues.

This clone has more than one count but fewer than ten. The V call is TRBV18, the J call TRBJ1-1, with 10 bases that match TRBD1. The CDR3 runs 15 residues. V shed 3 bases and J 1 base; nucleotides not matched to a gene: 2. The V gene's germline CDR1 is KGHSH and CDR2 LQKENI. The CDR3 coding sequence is TGTGCCAGCTCACCTAGGACAGGGGGGAACACTGAAGCTTTCTTT. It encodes CASSPRTGGNTEAFF.

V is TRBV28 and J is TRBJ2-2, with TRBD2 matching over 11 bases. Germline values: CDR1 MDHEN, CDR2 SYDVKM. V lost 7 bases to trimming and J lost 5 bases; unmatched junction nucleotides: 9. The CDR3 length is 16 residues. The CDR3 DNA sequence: TGTGCCAGCACCTTAGCGGGAGGGCCAGTAACCGGGGAGCTGTTTTTT. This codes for CASTLAGGPVTGELFF.

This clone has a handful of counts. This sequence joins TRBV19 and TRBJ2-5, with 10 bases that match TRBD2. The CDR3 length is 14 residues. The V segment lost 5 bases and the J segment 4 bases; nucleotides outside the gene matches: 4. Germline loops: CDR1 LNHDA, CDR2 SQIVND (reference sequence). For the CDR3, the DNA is TGTGCCAGTAGTCCTTCTAGCGGGAGAGAGACCCAGTACTTC. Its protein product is CASSPSSGRETQYF.

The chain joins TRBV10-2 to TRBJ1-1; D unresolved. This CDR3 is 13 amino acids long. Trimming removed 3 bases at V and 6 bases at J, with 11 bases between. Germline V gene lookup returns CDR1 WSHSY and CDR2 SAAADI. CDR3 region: CASSDGLRAEAFF. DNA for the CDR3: TGCGCCAGCAGTGATGGGCTGAGGGCTGAAGCTTTCTTT.

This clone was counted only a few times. The CDR3 DNA reads TGTGCCAGCAGTGAAGTGGCCCAAATCAATCAGCCCCAGCATTTT. It translates to CASSEVAQINQPQHF. The V call is TRBV2, the J call TRBJ1-5, with D unresolved. CDR1 is SNHLY, CDR2 FYNNEI, per germline. Trimming took 1 base from V and 3 from J, leaving 10 bases between them. The CDR3 sequence is 15 residues long.

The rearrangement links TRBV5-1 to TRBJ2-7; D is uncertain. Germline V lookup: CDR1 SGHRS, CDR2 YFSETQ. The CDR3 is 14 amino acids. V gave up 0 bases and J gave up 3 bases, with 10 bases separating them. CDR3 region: CASSLEPLNYEQYF. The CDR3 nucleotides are TGCGCCAGCAGCTTGGAGCCTCTTAACTACGAGCAGTACTTC.

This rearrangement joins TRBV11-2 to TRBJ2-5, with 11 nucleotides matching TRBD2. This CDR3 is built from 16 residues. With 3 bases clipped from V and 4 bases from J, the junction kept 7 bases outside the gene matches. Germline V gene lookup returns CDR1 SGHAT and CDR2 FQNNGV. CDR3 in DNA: TGTGCCAGCAGCTTCCTTAGCGGGGGGGCAGGAGAGACCCAGTACTTC. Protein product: CASSFLSGGAGETQYF.

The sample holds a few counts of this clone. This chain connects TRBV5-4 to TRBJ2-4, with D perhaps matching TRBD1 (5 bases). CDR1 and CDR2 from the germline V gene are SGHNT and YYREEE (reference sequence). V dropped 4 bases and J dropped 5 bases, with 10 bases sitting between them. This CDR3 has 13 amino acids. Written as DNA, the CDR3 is TGTGCCAGCAGCCAGAAAGGGGAAAACATTCAGTACTTC. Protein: CASSQKGENIQYF.

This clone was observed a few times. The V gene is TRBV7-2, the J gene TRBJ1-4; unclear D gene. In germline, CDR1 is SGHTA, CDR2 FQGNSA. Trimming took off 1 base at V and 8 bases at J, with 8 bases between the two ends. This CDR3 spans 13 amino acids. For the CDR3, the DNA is TGTGCCAGCAGCTTAGGGCCGCGGGAAAAACTGTTTTTT. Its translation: CASSLGPREKLFF.

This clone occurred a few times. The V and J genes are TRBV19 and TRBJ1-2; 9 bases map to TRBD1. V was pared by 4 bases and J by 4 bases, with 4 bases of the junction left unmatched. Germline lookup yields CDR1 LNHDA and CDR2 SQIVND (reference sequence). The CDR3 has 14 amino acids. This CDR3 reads CASSTGTGTYGYTF. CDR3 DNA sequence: TGTGCCAGTAGTACCGGGACAGGGACCTATGGCTACACCTTC.

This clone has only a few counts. DNA of the CDR3: TGCGCCAGCAGCTTGGAACAGGGTTGGAGAAATGAGCAGTTCTTC. It is translated as CASSLEQGWRNEQFF. The chain carries TRBV5-1 and TRBJ2-1, with TRBD1 as a possible D gene (6 bases). V was cut by 0 bases and J by 7 bases, with 14 bases left in between. The CDR3 contains 15 residues. CDR1 is SGHRS and CDR2 is YFSETQ in the germline V gene.

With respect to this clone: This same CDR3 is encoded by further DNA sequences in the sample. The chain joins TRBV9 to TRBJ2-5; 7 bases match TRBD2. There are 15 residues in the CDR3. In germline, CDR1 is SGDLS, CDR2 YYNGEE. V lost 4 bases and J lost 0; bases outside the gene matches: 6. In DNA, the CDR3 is TGTGCCAGCAGCCCACGCGGGGGTTACCAAGAGACCCAGTACTTC. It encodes CASSPRGGYQETQYF.

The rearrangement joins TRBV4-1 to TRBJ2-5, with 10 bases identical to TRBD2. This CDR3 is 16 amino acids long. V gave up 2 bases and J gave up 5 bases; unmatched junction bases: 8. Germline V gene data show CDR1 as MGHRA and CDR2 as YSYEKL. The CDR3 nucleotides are TGCGCCAGCAGCCAACCTGGGAGCGGGGGGGCGGAGACCCAGTACTTC. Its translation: CASSQPGSGGAETQYF.

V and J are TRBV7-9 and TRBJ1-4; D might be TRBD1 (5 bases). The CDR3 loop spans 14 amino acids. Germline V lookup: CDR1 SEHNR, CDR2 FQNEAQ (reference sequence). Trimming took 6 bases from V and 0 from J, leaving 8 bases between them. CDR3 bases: TGTGCCAGCAGTAAACAGGCAACTAATGAAAAACTGTTTTTT. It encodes CASSKQATNEKLFF.

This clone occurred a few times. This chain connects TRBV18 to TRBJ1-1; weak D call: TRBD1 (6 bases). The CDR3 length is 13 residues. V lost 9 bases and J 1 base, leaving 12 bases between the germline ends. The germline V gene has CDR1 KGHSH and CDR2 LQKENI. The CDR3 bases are TGTGCCAGTCTCCAGGACAGGAACACTGAAGCTTTCTTT. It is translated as CASLQDRNTEAFF.

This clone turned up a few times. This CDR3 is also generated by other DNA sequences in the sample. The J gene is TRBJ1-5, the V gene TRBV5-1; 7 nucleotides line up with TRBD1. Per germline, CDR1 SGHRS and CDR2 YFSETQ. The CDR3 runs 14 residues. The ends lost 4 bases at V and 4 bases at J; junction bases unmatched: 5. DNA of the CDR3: TGCGCCAGCAGCCCTGGACAGGAGAATCAGCCCCAGCATTTT. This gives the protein CASSPGQENQPQHF.

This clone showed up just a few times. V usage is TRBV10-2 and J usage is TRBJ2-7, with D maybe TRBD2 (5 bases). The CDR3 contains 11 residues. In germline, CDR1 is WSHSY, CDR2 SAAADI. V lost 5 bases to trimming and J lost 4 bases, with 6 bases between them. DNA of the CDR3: TGCGCCAGCAGTACTAGTTACGAGCAGTACTTC. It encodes CASSTSYEQYF.

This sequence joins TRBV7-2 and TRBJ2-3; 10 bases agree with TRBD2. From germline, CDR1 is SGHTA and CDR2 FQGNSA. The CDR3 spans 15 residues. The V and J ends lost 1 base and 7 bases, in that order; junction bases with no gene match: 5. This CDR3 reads CASSLDRTSGNTQYF. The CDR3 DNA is TGTGCCAGCAGCTTAGACAGGACTAGCGGCAATACGCAGTATTTT.

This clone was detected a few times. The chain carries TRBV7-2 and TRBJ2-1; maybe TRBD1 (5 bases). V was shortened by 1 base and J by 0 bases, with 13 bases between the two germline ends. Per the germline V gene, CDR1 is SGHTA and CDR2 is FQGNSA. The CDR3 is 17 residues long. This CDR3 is CASSLGGARSSYNEQFF. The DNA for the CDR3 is TGTGCCAGCAGCTTAGGTGGGGCAAGGAGCTCCTACAATGAGCAGTTCTTC.

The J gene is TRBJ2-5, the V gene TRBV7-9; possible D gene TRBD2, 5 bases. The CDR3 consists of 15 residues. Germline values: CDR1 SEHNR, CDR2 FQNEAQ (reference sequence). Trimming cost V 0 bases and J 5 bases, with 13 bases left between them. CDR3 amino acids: CASSLAGPRVETQYF. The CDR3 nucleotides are TGTGCCAGCAGCTTAGCTGGCCCGAGGGTGGAGACCCAGTACTTC.

The CDR3 region is CASGERQGITEAFF. The CDR3 coding sequence is TGTGCCAGTGGGGAGAGACAGGGGATCACTGAAGCTTTCTTT. The J gene is TRBJ1-1, the V gene TRBV19; 8 bases map to TRBD1. This CDR3 spans 14 amino acids. The germline CDR1 and CDR2 sequences are LNHDA and SQIVND (reference sequence). After removal of 8 bases from V and 4 bases from J, the junction contained 9 bases not matched to a gene.

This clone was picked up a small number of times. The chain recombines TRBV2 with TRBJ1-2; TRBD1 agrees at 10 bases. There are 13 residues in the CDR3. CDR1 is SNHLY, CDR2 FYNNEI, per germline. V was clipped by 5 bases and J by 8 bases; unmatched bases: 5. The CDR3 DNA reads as TGTGCCAGCAGTTCCGGGACAGGGGAAGGCTACACCTTC. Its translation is CASSSGTGEGYTF. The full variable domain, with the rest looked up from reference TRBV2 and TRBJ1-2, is EPEVTQTPSHQVTQMGQEVILRCVPISNHLYFYWYRQILGQKVEFLVSFYNNEISEKSEIFDDQFSVERPDGSNFTLKIRSTKLEDSAMYFCASSSGTGEGYTFGSGTRLTVV.

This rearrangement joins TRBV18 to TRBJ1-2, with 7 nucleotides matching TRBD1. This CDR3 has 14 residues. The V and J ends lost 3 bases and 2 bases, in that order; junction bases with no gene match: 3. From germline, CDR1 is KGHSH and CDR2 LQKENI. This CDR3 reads CASSPGTVNYGYTF. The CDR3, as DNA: TGTGCCAGCTCACCCGGGACAGTCAACTATGGCTACACCTTC.

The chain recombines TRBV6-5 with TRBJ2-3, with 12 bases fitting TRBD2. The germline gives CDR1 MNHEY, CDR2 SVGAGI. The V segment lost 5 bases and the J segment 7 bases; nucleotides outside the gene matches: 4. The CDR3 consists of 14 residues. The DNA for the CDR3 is TGTGCCAGCAGTCTAGCGGGAGGGCGTAATACGCAGTATTTT. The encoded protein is CASSLAGGRNTQYF.

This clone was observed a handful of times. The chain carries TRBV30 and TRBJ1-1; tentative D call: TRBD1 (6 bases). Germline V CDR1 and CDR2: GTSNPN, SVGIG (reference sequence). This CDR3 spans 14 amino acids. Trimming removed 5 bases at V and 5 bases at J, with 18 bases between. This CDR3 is CAWDWGRGGTEAFF. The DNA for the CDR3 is TGTGCCTGGGATTGGGGGCGAGGAGGTACTGAAGCTTTCTTT.

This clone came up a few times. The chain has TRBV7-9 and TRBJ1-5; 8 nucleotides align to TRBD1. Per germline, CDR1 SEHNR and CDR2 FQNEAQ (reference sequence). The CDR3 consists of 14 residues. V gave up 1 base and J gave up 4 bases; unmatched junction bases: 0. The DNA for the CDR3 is TGTGCCAGCAGCTTAGGGACAGGGAATCAGCCCCAGCATTTT. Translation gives CASSLGTGNQPQHF.

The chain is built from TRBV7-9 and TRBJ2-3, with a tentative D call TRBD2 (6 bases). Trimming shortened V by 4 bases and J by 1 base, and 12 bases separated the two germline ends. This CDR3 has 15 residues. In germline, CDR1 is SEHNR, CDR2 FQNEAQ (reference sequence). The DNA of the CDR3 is TGTGCCAGCAGCTCCAGACCGGGGGGCACAGATACGCAGTATTTT. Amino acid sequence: CASSSRPGGTDTQYF.

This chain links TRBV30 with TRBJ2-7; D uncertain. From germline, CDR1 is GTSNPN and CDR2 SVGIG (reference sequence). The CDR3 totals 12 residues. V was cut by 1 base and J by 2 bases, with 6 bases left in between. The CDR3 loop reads CAWSETPYEQYF. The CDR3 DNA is TGTGCCTGGAGTGAGACTCCCTACGAGCAGTACTTC.